This is a list of T cell receptor beta chains from one sample in a study of T-cell memory formation after mild COVID-19. MiXCR was run by TCRdb on the 5' RACE reads, yielding one entry per CDR3 protein. The sample holds 100,000 to 150,000 distinct CDR3 sequences, 5% to 6.5% seen once. Sequences were obtained from PBMCs or a T cell subset sorted from them (not recorded which). The receptors originated from an adult woman who had mild COVID-19 (a few samples of this study predate the infection). Cell type and time point are not known. The conserved cysteine and the conserved F or W are not part of the CDR3 here.

v_gene	j_gene	CDR3aa
TRBV20-1	TRBJ1-1	SARDGTATEAF
TRBV27	TRBJ2-7	ASRQGPTSYEQY
TRBV2	TRBJ2-1	ASSLGLGDGNEQF
TRBV7-2	TRBJ2-7	ASSLAGQGSYEQY
TRBV3-1	TRBJ2-1	ASSQDLQGRNEQF
TRBV24-1	TRBJ2-3	ATSVYGDWDTDTQY
TRBV18	TRBJ1-1	ASSPLEAAVNTEAF
TRBV7-3	TRBJ2-1	ASSPLAGEYNEQF
TRBV12-3/TRBV12-4	TRBJ2-1	ASTGNVGGDEQF
TRBV7-8	TRBJ1-1	ASSVIGTGVMNTEAF
TRBV5-6	TRBJ2-1	ASSLGLPGYNEQF
TRBV7-9	TRBJ2-5	ASSTRDSFLFGSETQY
TRBV12-3/TRBV12-4	TRBJ1-5	ASSFGDRGNQPQH
TRBV20-1	TRBJ1-5	SANSGTGNILGQPQH
TRBV12-3/TRBV12-4	TRBJ2-4	ASTGAGARQY
TRBV20-1	TRBJ2-7	SARDPTSGSYEQY
TRBV18	TRBJ1-5	ASSADRDVNYSNQPQH
TRBV12-3/TRBV12-4	TRBJ1-3	ASSFPQGATGNTIY
TRBV4-1	TRBJ2-7	ASSQAPGQGYEQY
TRBV4-1	TRBJ2-1	ASSQGSAGGFYNEQF
TRBV12-3/TRBV12-4	TRBJ1-2	ASSLSRGPGYT
TRBV20-1	TRBJ2-3	SARVEDTQY
TRBV20-1	TRBJ1-1	SARRPGRQGSAEAF
TRBV12-3/TRBV12-4	TRBJ2-3	ASSEEVAGGPVDTQY
TRBV29-1	TRBJ2-1	SVVHDNEQF
TRBV5-1	TRBJ2-5	ASSVTSGGSPVKETQY
TRBV3-1	TRBJ2-3	ASSPYRTSGVTDTQY
TRBV24-1	TRBJ1-2	ATSDLGARGYT
TRBV7-3	TRBJ1-1	ASSLGPGTIEAF
TRBV12-3/TRBV12-4	TRBJ1-5	ASSLEGPRH
TRBV4-2	TRBJ2-7	ASSQGLEGIYEQY
TRBV6-5	TRBJ2-3	ASSYRLSTDTQY
TRBV12-3/TRBV12-4	TRBJ2-1	ASSFAGPSSYNEQF
TRBV3-1	TRBJ1-2	ASSHERGGSKGYT
TRBV6-1	TRBJ2-7	AIRDRPYEQY
TRBV20-1	TRBJ1-1	SAPHRGNMNTEAF
TRBV6-4	TRBJ2-2	ASSDHTPPLRGPGELF
TRBV6-5	TRBJ1-5	ASSWGGGQPQH
TRBV6-5	TRBJ2-7	ASSYSGQDSYEQY
TRBV2	TRBJ2-1	ASRRQGGGSEQF
TRBV12-3/TRBV12-4	TRBJ1-1	ASSADGQGGN
TRBV5-1	TRBJ1-1	ARSATRDRVSEAF
TRBV20-1	TRBJ1-5	SARWGSNQPQH
TRBV18	TRBJ2-7	ASSPNGGAYEQY
TRBV12-3/TRBV12-4	TRBJ2-7	ASSLALTSGYTYEQY
TRBV20-1	TRBJ1-2	SATSGTGGGYT
TRBV10-3	TRBJ2-3	AIVGLAGADTQY
TRBV6-2/TRBV6-3	TRBJ1-2	ASKLTSNYGYT
TRBV6-6	TRBJ2-3	ASGGHTSTDTQY
TRBV15	TRBJ1-1	ATSRQGSTEAF
TRBV15	TRBJ2-2	ATSGRQMGTGELF
TRBV7-8	TRBJ1-1	ASSLLATYRGPPEAF